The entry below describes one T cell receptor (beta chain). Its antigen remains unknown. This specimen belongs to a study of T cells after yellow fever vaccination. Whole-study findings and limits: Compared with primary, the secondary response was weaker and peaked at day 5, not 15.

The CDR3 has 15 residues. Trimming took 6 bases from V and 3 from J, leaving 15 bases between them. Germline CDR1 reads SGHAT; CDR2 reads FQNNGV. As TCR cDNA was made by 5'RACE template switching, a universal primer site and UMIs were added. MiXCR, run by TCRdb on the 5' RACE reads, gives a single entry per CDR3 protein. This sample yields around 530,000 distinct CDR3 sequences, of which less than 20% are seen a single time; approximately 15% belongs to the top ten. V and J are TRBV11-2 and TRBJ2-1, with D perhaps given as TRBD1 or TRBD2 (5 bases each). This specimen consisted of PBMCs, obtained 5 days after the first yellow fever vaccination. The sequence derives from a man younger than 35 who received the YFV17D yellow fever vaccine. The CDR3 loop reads CASSLRGPYYNEQFF. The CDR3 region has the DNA TGTGCCAGCAGTCTCCGGGGACCTTACTACAATGAGCAGTTCTTC.